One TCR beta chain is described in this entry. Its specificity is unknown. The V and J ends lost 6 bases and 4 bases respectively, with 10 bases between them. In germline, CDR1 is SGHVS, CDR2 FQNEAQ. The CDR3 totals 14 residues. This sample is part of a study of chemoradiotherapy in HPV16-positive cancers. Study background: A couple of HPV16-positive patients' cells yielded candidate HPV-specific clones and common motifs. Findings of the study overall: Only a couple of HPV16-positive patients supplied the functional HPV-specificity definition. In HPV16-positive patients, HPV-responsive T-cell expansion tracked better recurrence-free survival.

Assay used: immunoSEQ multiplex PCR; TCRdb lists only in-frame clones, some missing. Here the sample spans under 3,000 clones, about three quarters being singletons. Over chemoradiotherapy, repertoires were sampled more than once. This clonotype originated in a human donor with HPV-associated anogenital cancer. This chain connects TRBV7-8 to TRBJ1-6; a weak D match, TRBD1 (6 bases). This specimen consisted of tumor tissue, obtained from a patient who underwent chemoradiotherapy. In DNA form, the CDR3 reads TGTGCCAGCAGTCAAACAGGGTATAATTCACCCCTCCACTTT. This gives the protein CASSQTGYNSPLHF. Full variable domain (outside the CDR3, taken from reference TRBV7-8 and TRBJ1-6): GAGVSQSPRYKVAKRGQDVALRCDPISGHVSLFWYQQALGQGPEFLTYFQNEAQLDKSGLPSDRFFAERPEGSVSTLKIQRTQQEDSAVYLCASSQTGYNSPLHFGNGTRLTVT.